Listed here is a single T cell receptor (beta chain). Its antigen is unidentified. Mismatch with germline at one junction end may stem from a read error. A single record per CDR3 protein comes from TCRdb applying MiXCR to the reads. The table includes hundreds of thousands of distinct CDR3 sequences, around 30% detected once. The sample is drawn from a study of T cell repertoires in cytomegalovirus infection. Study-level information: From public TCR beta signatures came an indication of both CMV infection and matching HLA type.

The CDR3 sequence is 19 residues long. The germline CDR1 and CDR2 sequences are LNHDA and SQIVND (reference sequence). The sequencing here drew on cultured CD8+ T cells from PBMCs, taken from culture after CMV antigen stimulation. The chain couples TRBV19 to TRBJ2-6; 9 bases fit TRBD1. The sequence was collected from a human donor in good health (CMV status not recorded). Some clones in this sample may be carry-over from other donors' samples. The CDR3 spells CASSSLQGAAFSGTNVLTF. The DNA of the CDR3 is TGTGCCAGTAGTTCCTTACAGGGGGCGGCTTTTTCTGGGACCAACGTCCTGACTTTC. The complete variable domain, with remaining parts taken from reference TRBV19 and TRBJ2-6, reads DGGITQSPKYLFRKEGQNVTLSCEQNLNHDAMYWYRQDPGQGLRLIYYSQIVNDFQKGDIAEGYSVSREKKESFPLTVTSAQKNPTAFYLCASSSLQGAAFSGTNVLTFGAGSRLTVL.